Each of the 23 T cell receptor beta chains below was sequenced from the same sample in a study of molecular identifiers for immune sequencing clone quantification. TCRdb passed the PCR reads through MiXCR, listing each CDR3 protein once. The sample carries around 300,000 distinct CDR3 sequences, roughly 24% recorded once. The sample was naive CD8+ T cells from blood, with Jurkat cell RNA spiked in. Subset meaning: FACS-sorted CD8+CD4-CCR7+CD45RA+ naive T cells. Receptors were obtained from a human donor in good health. Some libraries in this study had Jurkat cell RNA spiked in.

This clonotype was observed many times. J is TRBJ2-5 and V is TRBV28; D not certain. CDR1 MDHEN and CDR2 SYDVKM come from the germline V gene. V gave up 2 bases and J gave up 5 bases, with 9 bases separating them. The CDR3 contains 13 residues. The CDR3 coding sequence is TGTGCCAGCAGTTTAAGACTCACCGAGACCCAGTACTTC. Translated: CASSLRLTETQYF.

To note about this clonotype: A much bigger clone sits one base away, suggesting this may be a read error. The CDR3 end shows no conserved phenylalanine or tryptophan, and so a read error is likely. The J gene is TRBJ1-2, the V gene TRBV15; 7 nucleotides match TRBD1. Germline trimming cut 4 bases from V and 3 bases from J; bases unmatched to any gene: 8. The CDR3 loop spans 15 amino acids. CDR1 and CDR2 from the germline V gene are LNHNV and YYDKDF (reference sequence). In DNA form, the CDR3 reads TGTGCCACCAGCATTAAGACAGGGAGCGACTATGGCTACACCCTC. This gives the protein CATSIKTGSDYGYTL.

Regarding this clonotype: The junction differs from germline at one of its ends, possibly a read error. V is TRBV7-8 and J is TRBJ1-5, with a weak D call TRBD1 (6 bases). The CDR3 length is 17 residues. Per the germline V gene, CDR1 is SGHVS and CDR2 is FQNEAQ. The CDR3, as DNA: TGTGCCAGCAGCATAAATCCGGGACAACATAGCAATCAGCCCCGGCATTTT. Its translation is CASSINPGQHSNQPRHF.

This clonotype was seen repeatedly, ten times or more. The V gene is TRBV19, the J gene TRBJ2-7, with no clear D. V lost 3 bases, J lost 1 base, and 10 bases lay in between. The CDR3 extends over 14 amino acids. CDR1 is LNHDA and CDR2 is SQIVND in the germline V gene (reference sequence). As DNA, the CDR3 is TGTGCCAGTAGTATCTTCCTAGGGTCCTACGAGCAGTACTTC. Translated: CASSIFLGSYEQYF.

As to this clonotype: This may be a read error: a much more frequent sequence differs by one nucleotide. This chain joins TRBV4-1 and TRBJ1-2, with D possibly matching TRBD1 (5 bases). V was shortened by 0 bases and J by 4 bases, with 18 bases between the two germline ends. The CDR3 totals 17 residues. Germline lookup yields CDR1 MGHRA and CDR2 YSYEKL. The CDR3 sequence: CASSQEGPGIVGYGYTF. The CDR3 bases are TGCGCCAGCAGCCAAGAGGGGCCGGGGATTGTTGGCTATGGCTACACCTTC.

This clonotype was counted at least ten times. V gene TRBV5-5 combines with J gene TRBJ2-1; 16 bases map to TRBD2. V was clipped by 4 bases and J by 9 bases; unmatched bases: 4. Germline CDR1 SGHKS, CDR2 YYEKEE (reference sequence). This CDR3 comprises 15 residues. CDR3 sequence: CASSLGLAGGPEQFF. The CDR3 DNA is TGTGCCAGCAGCCTGGGACTAGCGGGAGGGCCTGAGCAGTTCTTC.

This clonotype was counted only a few times. The genes are TRBV2 and TRBJ2-5, with TRBD1 as a possible D gene (7 bases). In germline, CDR1 is SNHLY, CDR2 FYNNEI. This CDR3 is 17 amino acids long. Trimming took 2 bases from V and 2 from J, leaving 18 bases between them. Written as DNA, the CDR3 is TGTGCCAGCAGTGAATGGGGGGCCTGGGACAGACAAGAGACCCAGTACTTC. Residues: CASSEWGAWDRQETQYF.

This clonotype was seen at least ten times. The CDR3 DNA is TGTGCCAGCAGCGTGACGGGTTCTAGCACAGATACGCAGTATTTT. This translates into CASSVTGSSTDTQYF. J is TRBJ2-3 and V is TRBV9; D is unresolved. With 2 bases removed from V and 0 bases from J, the gap between germline ends came to 10 bases. Germline-derived CDR1 and CDR2 are SGDLS and YYNGEE. This CDR3 has 15 residues.

With respect to this clonotype: Being one base from a much bigger clone, this may be a read error. The chain recombines TRBV24-1 with TRBJ2-1, with a possible D match to TRBD2 (5 bases). The germline gives CDR1 KGHDR, CDR2 SFDVKD. The CDR3 length is 11 residues. The CDR3: CATSVEVERFF. CDR3 bases: TGTGCCACCAGTGTGGAGGTTGAGCGGTTCTTC.

This clonotype came up a few times. The chain has TRBV11-2 and TRBJ2-5; 8 bases map to TRBD1. Germline CDR1 and CDR2: SGHAT and FQNNGV. J was trimmed by 2 bases and V by 3 bases; bases with no gene match: 8. The CDR3 sequence is 16 residues long. The CDR3 spells CASSFNDRGWQETQYF. The CDR3 DNA reads as TGTGCCAGCAGCTTTAATGACAGGGGTTGGCAAGAGACCCAGTACTTC.

A word on this clonotype: A much larger clone differs by one base, so this may be a read error. This chain joins TRBV4-1 and TRBJ2-7; no reliable D call. This CDR3 contains 14 residues. CDR1 is MGHRA, CDR2 YSYEKL, per germline. CDR3 sequence: CTSSPPLRPNEQYF. The CDR3 nucleotides read TGCACCAGCAGCCCGCCTCTAAGGCCCAACGAGCAGTACTTC.

To note about this clonotype: A read error may explain this, as a much larger clone is one base away. V is TRBV4-1 and J is TRBJ2-7; 7 nucleotides line up with TRBD1. The CDR3 contains 14 residues. Germline V gene sequence: CDR1 MGHRA, CDR2 YSYEKL. CDR3 nucleotide sequence: TGCGCCAGCCGCCAAAACCGACAGGGTTACGAGCAGTACTTC. Translating it yields CASRQNRQGYEQYF.

A remark on this clonotype: This may stem from a read error, because a much larger clone lies one nucleotide away. This rearrangement joins TRBV29-1 to TRBJ2-6; D may be TRBD1 (5 bases). Per germline, CDR1 SQVTM and CDR2 ANQGSEA. CDR3 length: 16 residues. The CDR3: CSVERAGNSGANVPTF. In DNA, the CDR3 is TGCAGCGTTGAACGGGCCGGAAACTCTGGGGCCAACGTCCCGACTTTC. The full variable domain, rest sourced from reference TRBV29-1 and TRBJ2-6, is SAVISQKPSRDICQRGTSLTIQCQVDSQVTMMFWYRQQPGQSLTLIATANQGSEATYESGFVIDKFPISRPNLTFSTLTVSNMSPEDSSIYLCSVERAGNSGANVPTFGAGSRLTVL.

This clonotype has a count of ten or more. The chain has TRBV20-1 and TRBJ1-1; D is ambiguous. CDR3 size: 13 residues. Trimming shortened V by 2 bases and J by 6 bases, and 13 bases separated the two germline ends. Germline V CDR1 and CDR2: DFQATT, SNEGSKA (reference sequence). This CDR3 reads CSARKADVAEAFF. CDR3 nucleotides: TGCAGTGCTAGAAAAGCGGACGTCGCTGAAGCTTTCTTT.

With respect to this clonotype: Since a much larger clone is just one base distant, this may be a read error. Lacking the conserved final phenylalanine or tryptophan, this CDR3 likely reflects a read error. The rearrangement uses TRBV14 and TRBJ2-7, with 13 bases lining up with TRBD2. Germline V gene lookup returns CDR1 SGHDN and CDR2 FVKESK. This CDR3 region has 16 residues. J gave up 4 bases and V 3 bases, and 6 bases lay outside the gene matches. Here the CDR3 reads CASSHFGLAGVYEQYS. The DNA of the CDR3 is TGTGCCAGCAGCCACTTCGGACTAGCGGGGGTGTACGAGCAGTACTCC.

Details on this clonotype: This clone may be a read error of a much larger clone one base away. This chain connects TRBV7-2 to TRBJ1-5, with 9 bases that match TRBD1. The CDR3 runs to 16 residues. Germline V gene lookup returns CDR1 SGHTA and CDR2 FQGNSA. The CDR3 spells CASSPRLGTGYEPPHF. CDR3 in DNA: TGTGCCAGCAGCCCCCGGCTCGGGACAGGGTACGAACCCCCGCATTTT. The variable domain in full, completed from reference TRBV7-2 and TRBJ1-5, reads GAGVSQSPSNKVTEKGKDVELRCDPISGHTALYWYRQSLGQGLEFLIYFQGNSAPDKSGLPSDRFSAERTGGSVSTLTIQRTQQEDSAVYLCASSPRLGTGYEPPHFGDGTRLSIL.

This clonotype was seen repeatedly, ten times or more. The rearrangement links TRBV28 to TRBJ1-1; 8 nucleotides agree with TRBD1. The germline V gene encodes CDR1 MDHEN and CDR2 SYDVKM. CDR3 size: 15 residues. Trimming took 6 bases from V and 5 from J; bases not matched to a gene: 11. CDR3 sequence (DNA): TGTGCCAGCAGGTTAACGGGACAGGCCCTAACTGAAGCTTTCTTT. It translates to CASRLTGQALTEAFF.

Points on this clonotype: A much larger clonotype is one base distant, so this may be a read error. The chain uses TRBV7-9 and TRBJ2-3, with a weak D call TRBD2 (6 bases). Germline CDR1 SEHNR, CDR2 FQNEAQ (reference sequence). This CDR3 contains 16 residues. The V and J ends lost 10 bases and 4 bases respectively, with 24 bases between them. The CDR3 DNA follows: TGTGCCAACAGTTTCCCGCCGGGGGTGGTTGCAGATACGCAGTATTTT. Its protein product is CANSFPPGVVADTQYF.

This clonotype has only a few counts. The rearrangement links TRBV4-3 to TRBJ1-5; D is perhaps TRBD1 (5 bases). The ends were cut back, 3 bases at V and 5 bases at J, with 14 bases in the middle. CDR1 and CDR2 (germline): LGHNA, YSLEER. The CDR3 loop spans 15 amino acids. The CDR3 sequence: CASSQALLGDQPQHF. In DNA, the CDR3 is TGCGCCAGCAGCCAGGCCTTATTGGGGGATCAGCCCCAGCATTTT.

CDR3 in amino acids: CASSYSGAGGEYF. The DNA of the CDR3 is TGTGCCAGCAGTTACTCGGGGGCTGGTGGCGAGTACTTC. The chain carries TRBV6-2 or TRBV6-3 and TRBJ2-7; D might be TRBD1 (6 bases). Germline assignment: CDR1 MNHEY and CDR2 SVGEGT. The CDR3 has 13 amino acids. Trimming left V 0 bases short and J 11 bases short, with 14 bases between.

This clonotype was counted ten times or more. The genes are TRBV27 and TRBJ1-1; D gene uncertain. CDR3 length equals 14 residues. The V end was cut by 2 bases, the J end by 5 bases, with 12 bases between. The germline V gene has CDR1 MNHEY and CDR2 SMNVEV (reference sequence). CDR3 nucleotides: TGTGCCAGCAGTTTAGGAAATTCGGTTACTGAAGCTTTCTTT. Translating it yields CASSLGNSVTEAFF.

With respect to this clonotype: The junction departs from the called germline gene at one end, perhaps through a read error. The rearrangement links TRBV4-3 to TRBJ1-4, with D maybe TRBD1 (6 bases). CDR1 is LGHNA, CDR2 YSLEER, per germline. This CDR3 contains 14 residues. The CDR3 spells CANSPARGRETLFF. The CDR3 nucleotides read TGCGCCAACAGCCCAGCCCGGGGGCGCGAAACCCTGTTTTTT.

The V call is TRBV11-3, the J call TRBJ2-1, with a weak D call TRBD2 (6 bases). Trimming left V 4 bases short and J 3 bases short, with 16 bases between. CDR1 and CDR2 from the germline V gene are SGHNT and YENEEA. There are 16 residues in the CDR3. CDR3 coding DNA: TGTGCCAGCAGCTCCGTTTTTAGCGGCAGCTACAATGAGCAGTTCTTC. This encodes CASSSVFSGSYNEQFF.